This record covers a single TCR beta chain. V was clipped by 4 bases and J by 2 bases; unmatched bases: 4. CDR3 length equals 15 residues. Germline assignment: CDR1 SGHNT and CDR2 YENEEA. This sample is drawn from a study of cytomegalovirus exposure and HLA in healthy donors. Generated by immunoSEQ multiplex PCR, the TCRdb table keeps only in-frame clones and is missing some. The table has 150,000 or so clones, 89% seen once. The chain has TRBV11-3 and TRBJ1-1; 10 bases agree with TRBD1. This clonotype was obtained from a young woman in good health and CMV-seronegative. Sequencing was performed on PBMCs. In DNA form, the CDR3 reads TGTGCCAGCAGCTCAGGACAGGGGGAAAACACTGAAGCTTTCTTT. Translating it yields CASSSGQGENTEAFF.